Listed below are T cell receptor beta chains from one sample, sequenced in a study of T cells in Graves' hyperthyroidism and ophthalmopathy. In TCRdb, the multiplex PCR reads were re-called with MiXCR into one record per CDR3 protein. The table includes hundreds of thousands of distinct CDR3 sequences, 13% to 15% detected once. Sequenced material: blood. The receptors were gathered from a woman under 30 with Graves' hyperthyroidism. Each CDR3 is given with its conserved first and last residue. A D gene is named only where the DNA matches it firmly. The listing skips clone size in some rows; elsewhere it reads once, few, many or a size class.

j_call: TRBJ2-7; clone_size: .; v_call: TRBV20-1; d_call: .; cdr3_aa: CSAREIRVSERYF
j_call: TRBJ2-1; clone_size: .; v_call: TRBV6-2/TRBV6-3; d_call: TRBD2; cdr3_aa: CASAISSGYNEQFF
j_call: TRBJ2-7; clone_size: many; v_call: TRBV10-3; d_call: TRBD1; cdr3_aa: CAISESIRDRGNEQYF
j_call: TRBJ2-7; clone_size: many; v_call: TRBV11-1; d_call: .; cdr3_aa: CATSQEGTYEQYF
j_call: TRBJ1-1; clone_size: .; v_call: TRBV28; d_call: .; cdr3_aa: CASSPGPKGFTEAFF
j_call: TRBJ2-1; clone_size: many; v_call: TRBV4-1; d_call: TRBD2; cdr3_aa: CASSRIIAGTSRSFNEQFF
j_call: TRBJ2-5; clone_size: many; v_call: TRBV6-1; d_call: TRBD2; cdr3_aa: CASSLAGEWGETQYF
j_call: TRBJ2-3; clone_size: many; v_call: TRBV7-3; d_call: TRBD1; cdr3_aa: CASSSVPRTGGTDTQYF
j_call: TRBJ2-7; clone_size: .; v_call: TRBV20-1; d_call: .; cdr3_aa: CSARSIGHEQYF
j_call: TRBJ2-3; clone_size: .; v_call: TRBV20-1; d_call: .; cdr3_aa: CSARERSSISTDTQYF
j_call: TRBJ2-1; clone_size: .; v_call: TRBV7-3; d_call: .; cdr3_aa: CASSSQQGGGYNEQFF
j_call: TRBJ2-3; clone_size: few; v_call: TRBV7-9; d_call: .; cdr3_aa: CASTSLATASTDTQYF
j_call: TRBJ1-3; clone_size: many; v_call: TRBV7-2; d_call: .; cdr3_aa: CASSQSVSGNTIYF
j_call: TRBJ2-2; clone_size: .; v_call: TRBV15; d_call: TRBD2; cdr3_aa: CATSRSSGRATGELFF
j_call: TRBJ2-1; clone_size: .; v_call: TRBV29-1; d_call: .; cdr3_aa: CSVERGNEQFF
j_call: TRBJ2-1; clone_size: .; v_call: TRBV14; d_call: .; cdr3_aa: CASSQVYIMSSYNEQFF
j_call: TRBJ2-1; clone_size: many; v_call: TRBV20-1; d_call: .; cdr3_aa: CSARSRVQQFF
j_call: TRBJ2-7; clone_size: many; v_call: TRBV6-2/TRBV6-3; d_call: TRBD2; cdr3_aa: CASYTSGGPYEQYF
j_call: TRBJ2-2; clone_size: many; v_call: TRBV7-2; d_call: .; cdr3_aa: CASSLRAVSTGELFF
j_call: TRBJ2-5; clone_size: few; v_call: TRBV24-1; d_call: .; cdr3_aa: CATSGADSIQETQYF
j_call: TRBJ2-3; clone_size: .; v_call: TRBV11-2; d_call: .; cdr3_aa: CASSRYGDTQYF
j_call: TRBJ2-5; clone_size: many; v_call: TRBV7-3; d_call: .; cdr3_aa: CASSLVGGGIGETQYF
j_call: TRBJ2-2; clone_size: many; v_call: TRBV11-3; d_call: .; cdr3_aa: CASSLGGRNSGELFF
j_call: TRBJ2-1; clone_size: many; v_call: TRBV14; d_call: TRBD2; cdr3_aa: CASSPTTSGRSDNEQFF
j_call: TRBJ1-1; clone_size: many; v_call: TRBV3-1; d_call: .; cdr3_aa: CASSPLGGLVTEAFF
j_call: TRBJ1-5; clone_size: .; v_call: TRBV28; d_call: TRBD1; cdr3_aa: CASSSFRGRPVDQPQHF
j_call: TRBJ2-2; clone_size: .; v_call: TRBV6-2/TRBV6-3; d_call: TRBD2; cdr3_aa: CASGGGLGFTGELFF
j_call: TRBJ2-1; clone_size: few; v_call: TRBV27; d_call: .; cdr3_aa: CASSLLSSNALSPYNEQFF
j_call: TRBJ2-2; clone_size: .; v_call: TRBV5-6; d_call: .; cdr3_aa: CASSLALADLSGEPFF
j_call: TRBJ2-1; clone_size: many; v_call: TRBV27; d_call: TRBD2; cdr3_aa: CASSSLTSGTGNEQFF
j_call: TRBJ2-7; clone_size: few; v_call: TRBV4-1; d_call: TRBD1; cdr3_aa: CASSQPGDSYEQYF
j_call: TRBJ2-7; clone_size: many; v_call: TRBV12-3/TRBV12-4; d_call: TRBD1; cdr3_aa: CASSLAGQGGEQYF
j_call: TRBJ2-7; clone_size: few; v_call: TRBV27; d_call: .; cdr3_aa: CASSSPANTNYEQCF
j_call: TRBJ1-6; clone_size: .; v_call: TRBV10-3; d_call: TRBD1; cdr3_aa: CAISDPGGSYNSPLHF
j_call: TRBJ1-4; clone_size: .; v_call: TRBV7-9; d_call: .; cdr3_aa: CASSLLLGATNEKLFF
j_call: TRBJ2-2; clone_size: .; v_call: TRBV10-3; d_call: .; cdr3_aa: CAISESGFGELFF
j_call: TRBJ1-2; clone_size: few; v_call: TRBV27; d_call: .; cdr3_aa: CASSLHAGTLSNYGYTF
j_call: TRBJ2-3; clone_size: few; v_call: TRBV6-5; d_call: TRBD2; cdr3_aa: CASSYLGGSITDTQYF
j_call: TRBJ2-1; clone_size: few; v_call: TRBV2; d_call: TRBD1; cdr3_aa: CASSEVPQGAYNEQFF
j_call: TRBJ2-7; clone_size: many; v_call: TRBV20-1; d_call: TRBD2; cdr3_aa: CSARSPLAGGPWEQYF
j_call: TRBJ2-3; clone_size: .; v_call: TRBV6-1; d_call: TRBD2; cdr3_aa: CASRSGLAGGSTDTQYF
j_call: .; clone_size: once; v_call: TRBV5-6; d_call: .; cdr3_aa: CASSLGRRSTLYEQFF